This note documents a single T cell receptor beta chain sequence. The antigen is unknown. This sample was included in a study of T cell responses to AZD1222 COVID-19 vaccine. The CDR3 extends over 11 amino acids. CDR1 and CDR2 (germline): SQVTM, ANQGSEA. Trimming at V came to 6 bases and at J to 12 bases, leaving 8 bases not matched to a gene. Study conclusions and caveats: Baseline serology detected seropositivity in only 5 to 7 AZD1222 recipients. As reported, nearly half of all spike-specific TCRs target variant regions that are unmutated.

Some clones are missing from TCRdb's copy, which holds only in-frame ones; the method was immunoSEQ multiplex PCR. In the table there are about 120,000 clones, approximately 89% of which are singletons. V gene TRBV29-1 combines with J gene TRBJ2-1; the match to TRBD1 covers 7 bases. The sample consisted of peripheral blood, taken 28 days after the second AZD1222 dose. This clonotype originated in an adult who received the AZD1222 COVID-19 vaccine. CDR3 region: CSVEQGWRQFF. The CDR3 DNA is TGCAGCGTAGAACAGGGGTGGCGGCAGTTCTTC.